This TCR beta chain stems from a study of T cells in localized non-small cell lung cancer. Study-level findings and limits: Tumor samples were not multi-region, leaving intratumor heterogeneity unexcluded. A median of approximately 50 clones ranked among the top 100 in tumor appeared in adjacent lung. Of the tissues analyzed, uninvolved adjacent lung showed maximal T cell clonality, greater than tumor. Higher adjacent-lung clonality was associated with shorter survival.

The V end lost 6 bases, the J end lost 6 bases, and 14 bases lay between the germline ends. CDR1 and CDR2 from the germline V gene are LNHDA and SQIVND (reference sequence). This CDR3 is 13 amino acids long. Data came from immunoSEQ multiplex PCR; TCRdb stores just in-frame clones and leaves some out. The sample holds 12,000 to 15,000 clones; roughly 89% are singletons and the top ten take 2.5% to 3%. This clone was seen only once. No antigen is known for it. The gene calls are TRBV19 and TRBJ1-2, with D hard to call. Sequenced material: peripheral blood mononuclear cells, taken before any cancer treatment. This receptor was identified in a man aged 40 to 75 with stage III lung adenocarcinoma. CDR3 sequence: CASSLTGFNGYTF. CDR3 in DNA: TGTGCCAGTAGCCTAACGGGGTTCAATGGCTACACCTTC.